This T cell receptor (beta chain) was captured by sequencing in a study of blood T cell repertoires in COVID-19. In the study overall: The United States, Italy and Spain supplied acute and convalescent COVID-19 samples. PBMCs, B-cell-depleted T cells, or T cells provided the cDNA or gDNA that made up the material.

The CDR3 extends over 15 amino acids. Between the trimmed V and J ends, which lost 2 bases and 7 bases, there was a span of 12 bases. The germline gives CDR1 MNHNY, CDR2 SVGAGI (reference sequence). Authors' data handling: It was from reference gene primer amplification that nucleated cell counts were estimated. Clones were read by immunoSEQ multiplex PCR, and TCRdb kept only the in-frame ones, dropping some. The V and J calls and clone size were taken over from that table, and D and trimming were inferred from the DNA. This table holds approximately 110,000 clones, about 88% found once. The sequence derives from a middle-aged man with acute or convalescent COVID-19. The gene calls are TRBV6-6 and TRBJ1-6, with a weak D call TRBD1 (6 bases). The material sequenced was peripheral blood. The CDR3 here is CASSYAQGYNSPLHF. In nucleotides, the CDR3 is TGTGCCAGCAGTTACGCCCAGGGGTACAATTCACCCCTCCACTTT.